The clone carrying this T cell receptor beta chain has just a few counts. Its antigen is as yet unknown. The entry originates in a study of vaccination effects on CD4 cells after COVID-19. At the level of the study: A median of 72 days separated the second dose and sampling.

V lost 5 bases, J lost 5 bases, and 12 bases lay in between. Per the germline V gene, CDR1 is SEHNR and CDR2 is FQNEAQ (reference sequence). The CDR3 runs 14 residues. Culturing for roughly 10 days preceded CD4+ T cell isolation. Each participant was administered two doses of either the BNT162b2 or the mRNA-1273 vaccine. Researchers swapped half the medium for IL-2 medium on both days 3 and 7. Method: immunoSEQ multiplex PCR; TCRdb's copy keeps in-frame clones and lacks some. Seen here are approximately 74,000 clones, around 73% observed once, and the top ten hold less than 2.5%. The source was CD4+ T cells from PBMCs cultured without peptide, collected after COVID-19 vaccination. The chain employs TRBV7-9 and TRBJ2-2; D tentatively fits TRBD1 or TRBD2 (5 bases each). The clonotype was recovered from a human donor who received a COVID-19 vaccine. CDR3 nucleotide sequence: TGTGCCAGCAGCGCCGGGACGCGTACCGGGGAGCTGTTTTTT. Encoded protein: CASSAGTRTGELFF.